Listed below are T cell receptor beta chains from one sample, sequenced in a study of blood T cell repertoires in COVID-19. The method was immunoSEQ multiplex PCR; TCRdb's version includes in-frame clones alone and lacks a portion of them. The profile covers about 68,000 clones, with approximately 85% appearing a single time and roughly 23% taken by the ten largest. The material sequenced was peripheral blood. Receptors were obtained from a man aged 50 to 60 with acute or convalescent COVID-19. Each CDR3 is given with its conserved first and last residue. The D gene is left open where the match is weak. Rows may omit the clone size; those that give it use once, few, many or a size class.

j_gene: TRBJ1-2
d_gene: TRBD1
abundance: -
len: 14
v_gene: TRBV11-2
CDR3aa: CASSLAGQNYGYTF
CDR3nt: TGTGCCAGCAGCTTAGCGGGACAGAACTATGGCTACACCTTC

j_gene: TRBJ1-6
d_gene: -
abundance: -
len: 13
v_gene: TRBV3-1/TRBV3-2
CDR3aa: CASSQDSGSPLHF
CDR3nt: TGTGCCAGCAGCCAAGATTCAGGTTCACCCCTCCACTTT

j_gene: TRBJ2-3
d_gene: TRBD2
abundance: -
len: 13
v_gene: TRBV30
CDR3aa: CAWTSGGPDTQYF
CDR3nt: TGTGCCTGGACTAGCGGGGGCCCAGATACGCAGTATTTT

j_gene: TRBJ2-2
d_gene: -
abundance: once
len: 16
v_gene: TRBV19
CDR3aa: CASSTLGPEIPGELFF
CDR3nt: TGTGCCAGTAGCACGTTGGGCCCCGAAATCCCCGGGGAGCTGTTTTTT

j_gene: TRBJ2-6
d_gene: TRBD1
abundance: once
len: 20
v_gene: TRBV5-1
CDR3aa: CASSSTGTGLRSSGANVLTF
CDR3nt: TGCGCCAGCAGCTCTACCGGGACAGGGTTGAGAAGCTCTGGGGCCAACGTCCTGACTTTC

j_gene: TRBJ2-3
d_gene: TRBD2
abundance: -
len: 18
v_gene: TRBV30
CDR3aa: CAWSDRGNPSGASDTQYF
CDR3nt: TGTGCCTGGAGTGACAGGGGAAACCCTAGCGGGGCCTCAGATACGCAGTATTTT

j_gene: TRBJ1-1
d_gene: -
abundance: -
len: 12
v_gene: TRBV3-1/TRBV3-2
CDR3aa: CASSRENTEAFF
CDR3nt: TGTGCTTCGTCCAGGGAGAACACTGAAGCTTTCTTT

j_gene: TRBJ1-2
d_gene: TRBD1
abundance: -
len: 16
v_gene: TRBV7-3
CDR3aa: CASRDRGQGYNYGYTF
CDR3nt: TGTGCCAGCAGAGACCGGGGACAGGGGTACAACTATGGCTACACCTTC

j_gene: TRBJ2-3
d_gene: -
abundance: -
len: 12
v_gene: TRBV11-2
CDR3aa: CASERNTDTQYF
CDR3nt: TGTGCCAGCGAGAGGAACACAGATACGCAGTATTTT

j_gene: TRBJ2-5
d_gene: TRBD1
abundance: -
len: 14
v_gene: TRBV24-1
CDR3aa: CATSDTDRPETQYF
CDR3nt: TGTGCCACCAGTGATACGGACAGGCCGGAGACCCAGTACTTC

j_gene: TRBJ1-2
d_gene: -
abundance: few
len: 13
v_gene: TRBV12-3/TRBV12-4
CDR3aa: CATLPGIGYGYTF
CDR3nt: TGTGCCACCCTCCCAGGTATTGGCTATGGCTACACCTTC

j_gene: TRBJ1-2
d_gene: -
abundance: -
len: 14
v_gene: TRBV24-1
CDR3aa: CATSDWGTQSGYTF
CDR3nt: TGTGCCACCAGTGATTGGGGCACGCAGTCCGGCTACACCTTC

j_gene: TRBJ1-2
d_gene: -
abundance: few
len: 13
v_gene: TRBV2
CDR3aa: CASSQTRNYGYTF
CDR3nt: TGTGCCAGCAGCCAGACACGAAACTATGGCTACACCTTC

j_gene: TRBJ2-7
d_gene: -
abundance: -
len: 11
v_gene: TRBV11-2
CDR3aa: CASSPGNEQYF
CDR3nt: TGTGCCAGCAGCCCCGGGAACGAGCAGTACTTC

j_gene: TRBJ2-1
d_gene: -
abundance: -
len: 13
v_gene: TRBV9
CDR3aa: CASSADNYNEQFF
CDR3nt: TGTGCCAGCAGCGCGGACAACTACAATGAGCAGTTCTTC

j_gene: TRBJ2-1
d_gene: -
abundance: -
len: 15
v_gene: TRBV18
CDR3aa: CASSPPGRIYNEQFF
CDR3nt: TGTGCCAGCTCACCACCGGGCCGGATATACAATGAGCAGTTCTTC

j_gene: TRBJ2-5
d_gene: -
abundance: -
len: 13
v_gene: TRBV6-5
CDR3aa: CASSYSVQETQYF
CDR3nt: TGTGCCAGCAGTTACTCTGTACAAGAGACCCAGTACTTC

j_gene: TRBJ1-2
d_gene: -
abundance: -
len: 20
v_gene: TRBV3-1/TRBV3-2
CDR3aa: CASSHFFWGSSTRIAYGYTF
CDR3nt: TGTGCCAGCAGCCACTTTTTTTGGGGCAGCTCTACGCGAATAGCTTATGGCTACACCTTC

j_gene: TRBJ2-2
d_gene: -
abundance: -
len: 15
v_gene: TRBV11-2
CDR3aa: CASSLGYRNTGELFF
CDR3nt: TGTGCCAGCAGCTTAGGTTACAGGAACACCGGGGAGCTGTTTTTT

j_gene: TRBJ2-2
d_gene: TRBD2
abundance: -
len: 15
v_gene: TRBV5-4
CDR3aa: CASSPGLDNTGELFF
CDR3nt: TGTGCCAGCAGCCCGGGACTAGATAACACCGGGGAGCTGTTTTTT

j_gene: TRBJ2-1
d_gene: -
abundance: -
len: 13
v_gene: TRBV5-6
CDR3aa: CASSSRDLNEQFF
CDR3nt: TGTGCCAGCAGCTCCCGGGACTTAAATGAGCAGTTCTTC

j_gene: TRBJ1-2
d_gene: TRBD1
abundance: -
len: 14
v_gene: TRBV18
CDR3aa: CASSPGQGAHGYTF
CDR3nt: TGTGCCAGCTCACCTGGACAGGGGGCACATGGCTACACCTTC

j_gene: TRBJ2-4
d_gene: TRBD1
abundance: -
len: 14
v_gene: TRBV5-1
CDR3aa: CASSWGQFRDIQYF
CDR3nt: TGCGCCAGCAGCTGGGGACAGTTTCGGGACATTCAGTACTTC

j_gene: TRBJ2-3
d_gene: TRBD2
abundance: -
len: 14
v_gene: TRBV11-2
CDR3aa: CASSGRGGRDTQYF
CDR3nt: TGTGCCAGCAGCGGGCGGGGGGGCCGTGATACGCAGTATTTT

j_gene: TRBJ2-5
d_gene: -
abundance: -
len: 15
v_gene: TRBV5-1
CDR3aa: CASSLDVGGQETQYF
CDR3nt: TGCGCCAGCAGCTTGGACGTCGGCGGCCAAGAGACCCAGTACTTC

j_gene: TRBJ2-3
d_gene: -
abundance: few
len: 16
v_gene: TRBV12-5
CDR3aa: CASGLVGGGPLDTQYF
CDR3nt: TGTGCTAGTGGTTTGGTTGGGGGGGGGCCGCTAGATACGCAGTATTTT

j_gene: TRBJ1-6
d_gene: TRBD1
abundance: -
len: 14
v_gene: TRBV2
CDR3aa: CASSQDRRNSPLHF
CDR3nt: TGTGCCAGCAGTCAGGACAGGCGCAATTCACCCCTCCACTTT

j_gene: TRBJ1-6
d_gene: -
abundance: -
len: 13
v_gene: TRBV10-3
CDR3aa: CAIKTSSDSPLHF
CDR3nt: TGTGCCATCAAGACTTCTTCGGATTCACCCCTCCACTTT

j_gene: TRBJ1-3
d_gene: -
abundance: -
len: 14
v_gene: TRBV7-2
CDR3aa: CASSLDSSGNTIYF
CDR3nt: TGTGCCAGCAGCTTAGATTCATCTGGAAACACCATATATTTT

j_gene: TRBJ1-1
d_gene: TRBD1
abundance: -
len: 17
v_gene: TRBV2
CDR3aa: CASTLGGTGGVDTEAFF
CDR3nt: TGTGCCAGCACCCTTGGGGGGACAGGGGGCGTGGACACTGAAGCTTTCTTT

j_gene: TRBJ1-6
d_gene: TRBD1
abundance: once
len: 17
v_gene: TRBV2
CDR3aa: CASSEARSGTGFSPLHF
CDR3nt: TGTGCCAGCAGTGAAGCGCGTTCCGGGACAGGATTTTCACCCCTCCACTTT

j_gene: TRBJ1-3
d_gene: -
abundance: -
len: 16
v_gene: TRBV5-1
CDR3aa: CASSGGGPFSGNTIYF
CDR3nt: TGCGCCAGCAGCGGGGGAGGGCCCTTCTCTGGAAACACCATATATTTT

j_gene: TRBJ2-1
d_gene: TRBD1
abundance: -
len: 15
v_gene: TRBV5-4
CDR3aa: CASSSGQGYYNEQFF
CDR3nt: TGTGCCAGCAGCTCCGGACAGGGATACTACAATGAGCAGTTCTTC

j_gene: TRBJ2-3
d_gene: TRBD2
abundance: -
len: 15
v_gene: TRBV19
CDR3aa: CASSFVRGATDTQYF
CDR3nt: TGTGCCAGTAGTTTCGTGCGGGGGGCCACAGATACGCAGTATTTT

j_gene: TRBJ2-2
d_gene: TRBD1
abundance: -
len: 15
v_gene: TRBV19
CDR3aa: CASNLQGANTGELFF
CDR3nt: TGTGCCAGTAACTTACAGGGGGCTAACACCGGGGAGCTGTTTTTT

j_gene: TRBJ2-3
d_gene: TRBD2
abundance: -
len: 17
v_gene: TRBV10-3
CDR3aa: CAISERGGGSPTDTQYF
CDR3nt: TGTGCCATCAGTGAGCGCGGGGGGGGTAGTCCCACAGATACGCAGTATTTT

j_gene: TRBJ2-4
d_gene: -
abundance: -
len: 13
v_gene: TRBV6-6
CDR3aa: CASSEPGKNIQYF
CDR3nt: TGTGCCAGCAGCGAACCCGGCAAAAACATTCAGTACTTC